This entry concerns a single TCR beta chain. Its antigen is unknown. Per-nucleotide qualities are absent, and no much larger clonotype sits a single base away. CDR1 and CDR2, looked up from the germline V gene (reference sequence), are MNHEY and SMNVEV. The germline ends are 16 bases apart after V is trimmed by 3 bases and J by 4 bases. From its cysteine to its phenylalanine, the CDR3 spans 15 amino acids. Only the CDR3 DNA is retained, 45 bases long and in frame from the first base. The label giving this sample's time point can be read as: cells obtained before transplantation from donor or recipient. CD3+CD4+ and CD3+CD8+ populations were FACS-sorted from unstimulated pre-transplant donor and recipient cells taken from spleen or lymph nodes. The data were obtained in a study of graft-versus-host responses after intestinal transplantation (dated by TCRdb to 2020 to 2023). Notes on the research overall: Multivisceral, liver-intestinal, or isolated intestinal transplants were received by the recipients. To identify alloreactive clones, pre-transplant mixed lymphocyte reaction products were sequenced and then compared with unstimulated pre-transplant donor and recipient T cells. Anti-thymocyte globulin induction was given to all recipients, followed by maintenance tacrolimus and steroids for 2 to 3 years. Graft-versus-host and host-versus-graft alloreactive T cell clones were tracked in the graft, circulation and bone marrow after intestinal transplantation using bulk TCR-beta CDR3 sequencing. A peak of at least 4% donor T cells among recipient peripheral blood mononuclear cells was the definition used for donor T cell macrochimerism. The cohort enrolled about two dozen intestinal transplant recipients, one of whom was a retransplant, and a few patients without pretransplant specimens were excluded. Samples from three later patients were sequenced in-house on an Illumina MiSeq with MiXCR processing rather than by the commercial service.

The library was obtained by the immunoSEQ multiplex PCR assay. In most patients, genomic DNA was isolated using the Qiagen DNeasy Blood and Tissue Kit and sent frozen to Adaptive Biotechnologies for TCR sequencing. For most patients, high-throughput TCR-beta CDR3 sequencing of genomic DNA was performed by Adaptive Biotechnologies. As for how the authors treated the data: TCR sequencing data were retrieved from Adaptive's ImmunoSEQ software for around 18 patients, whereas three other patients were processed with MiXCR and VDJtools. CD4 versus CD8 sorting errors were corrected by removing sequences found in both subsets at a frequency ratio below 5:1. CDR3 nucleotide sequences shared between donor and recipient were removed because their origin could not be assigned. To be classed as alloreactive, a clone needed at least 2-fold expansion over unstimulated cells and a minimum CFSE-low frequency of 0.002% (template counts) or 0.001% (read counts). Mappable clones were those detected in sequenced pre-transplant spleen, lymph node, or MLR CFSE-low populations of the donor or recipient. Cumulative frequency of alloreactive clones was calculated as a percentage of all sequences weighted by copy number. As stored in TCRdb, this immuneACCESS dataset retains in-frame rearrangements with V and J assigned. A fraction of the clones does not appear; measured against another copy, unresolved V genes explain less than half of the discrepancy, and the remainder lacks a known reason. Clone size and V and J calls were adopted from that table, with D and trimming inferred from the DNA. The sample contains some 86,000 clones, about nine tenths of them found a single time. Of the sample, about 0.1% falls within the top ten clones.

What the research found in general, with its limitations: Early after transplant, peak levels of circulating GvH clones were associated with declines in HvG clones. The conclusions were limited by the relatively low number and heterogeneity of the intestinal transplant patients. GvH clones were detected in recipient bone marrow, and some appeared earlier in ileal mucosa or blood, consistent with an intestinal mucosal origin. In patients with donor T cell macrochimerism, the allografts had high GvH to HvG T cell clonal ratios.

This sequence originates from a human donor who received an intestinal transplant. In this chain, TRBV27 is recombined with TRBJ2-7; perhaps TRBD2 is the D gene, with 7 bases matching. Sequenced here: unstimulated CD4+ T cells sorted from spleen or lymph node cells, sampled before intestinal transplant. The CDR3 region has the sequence CASSLGGARRYEQYF. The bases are TGTGCCAGCAGTTTGGGGGGGGCGCGGAGATACGAGCAGTACTTC.